The sample holds many counts of the clone carrying this TCR beta chain. Its antigen is not identified. Attachment of unique molecular identifiers was made to individual cDNA molecules. TCRdb itself ran the 5' RACE reads through MiXCR, one entry per CDR3 protein. In the table there are tens of thousands of distinct CDR3 sequences, around 3% of which are singletons. The data are from a study of early T cells in non-severe SARS-CoV-2 infection. Overall study context: Alpha and beta chains were unpaired, from unsorted whole-blood bulk RNA.

Study-level findings and limits: VDJdb matching, biased toward anti-spike CD8 responses, missed private and CD4 specificities.

The receptor was isolated from an adult who was a healthcare worker with PCR-confirmed SARS-CoV-2 infection or an uninfected control (not recorded which). Source material: whole blood.

The chain's CDR3 is CASSESFPTNYNEQFF. CDR3 coding DNA: TGTGCCAGCAGTGAATCTTTCCCAACCAACTACAATGAGCAGTTCTTC. V is TRBV2 and J is TRBJ2-1; D call uncertain. V lost 2 bases and J 3 bases, leaving 14 bases between the germline ends. The germline V gene encodes CDR1 SNHLY and CDR2 FYNNEI. The CDR3 has 16 amino acids.